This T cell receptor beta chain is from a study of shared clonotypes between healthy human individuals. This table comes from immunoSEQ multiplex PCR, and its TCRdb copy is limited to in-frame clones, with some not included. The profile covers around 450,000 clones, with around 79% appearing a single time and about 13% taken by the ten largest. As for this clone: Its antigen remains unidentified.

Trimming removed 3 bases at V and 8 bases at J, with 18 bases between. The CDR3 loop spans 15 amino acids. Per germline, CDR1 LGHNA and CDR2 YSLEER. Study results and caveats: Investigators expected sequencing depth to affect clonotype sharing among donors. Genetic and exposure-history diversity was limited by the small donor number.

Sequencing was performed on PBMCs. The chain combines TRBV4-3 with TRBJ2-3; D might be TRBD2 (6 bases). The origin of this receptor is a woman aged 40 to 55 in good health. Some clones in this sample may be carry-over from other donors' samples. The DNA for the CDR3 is TGCGCCAGCAGCCAGGGAGTGGTCGGGAGATCTACGCAGTATTTT. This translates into CASSQGVVGRSTQYF.